One and the same sample provided the 23 T cell receptor beta chains below, sequenced in a study of T-cell memory formation after mild COVID-19. TCRdb re-called the 5' RACE reads with MiXCR, one entry per CDR3 protein. This sample carries 530,000 or so distinct CDR3 sequences, 17% of them seen once, and the ten largest clones take roughly 8.2%. The sample comprised PBMCs or a T cell subset sorted from them (not recorded which). The receptors here all came from an adult woman who had mild COVID-19 (a few samples of this study predate the infection). Cell type and time point are not known.

This clonotype has only a few counts. The gene calls are TRBV18 and TRBJ2-2; D is unresolved. V was cut by 3 bases and J by 1 base, with 6 bases left in between. The CDR3 consists of 14 residues. From germline, CDR1 is KGHSH and CDR2 LQKENI. The DNA of the CDR3 is TGTGCCAGCTCACCGGATTTGAACACCGGGGAGCTGTTTTTT. Its protein is CASSPDLNTGELFF.

The chain recombines TRBV6-2 or TRBV6-3 with TRBJ2-7, with D maybe TRBD1 (6 bases). CDR1 and CDR2 (germline): MNHEY, SVGEGT. This CDR3 spans 15 amino acids. The V gene lost 2 bases and the J gene lost 2 bases, with 13 bases spanning the gap. The CDR3 region is CASSYLTGWAYEQYF. In DNA form, the CDR3 reads TGTGCCAGCAGTTACCTCACAGGGTGGGCCTACGAGCAGTACTTC.

The chain carries TRBV24-1 and TRBJ2-1; tentatively, D is TRBD1 or TRBD2 (7 bases each). Per the germline V gene, CDR1 is KGHDR and CDR2 is SFDVKD. The CDR3 has 15 residues. V shed 3 bases and J shed 4 bases, with 12 bases lying between them. In nucleotides, the CDR3 is TGTGCCACCAGTGATCCAGGGGGAGGGTACAATGAGCAGTTCTTC. It specifies CATSDPGGGYNEQFF.

This clonotype was observed at least ten times. The gene calls are TRBV5-1 and TRBJ2-1, with D unclear. Trimming shortened V by 0 bases and J by 4 bases, and 8 bases separated the two germline ends. Looked up from germline, CDR1 is SGHRS and CDR2 is YFSETQ. The CDR3 covers 14 residues. The CDR3 loop is CASSLGTGYNEQFF. The CDR3 coding sequence is TGCGCCAGCAGCTTGGGTACTGGATACAATGAGCAGTTCTTC.

This chain joins TRBV7-6 and TRBJ2-3, with TRBD2 as a possible D gene (5 bases). The CDR3 extends over 15 amino acids. V lost 3 bases and J lost 2, with 12 bases in between. Germline CDR1 and CDR2: SGHVS and FNYEAQ. CDR3 bases: TGTGCCAGCAGCTTTTTGACGGGGTACACAGATACGCAGTATTTT. This sequence encodes CASSFLTGYTDTQYF.

This clonotype came up many times. The V gene is TRBV27, the J gene TRBJ2-5, with 8 bases fitting TRBD2. Trimming took 3 bases from V and 5 from J; bases not matched to a gene: 5. The CDR3 is 14 residues long. The germline gives CDR1 MNHEY, CDR2 SMNVEV (reference sequence). The CDR3 nucleotides are TGTGCCAGCAGTTTCGGGGGGGGCAAGGAGACCCAGTACTTC. Translated, it gives CASSFGGGKETQYF.

There are a few counts of this clonotype. The chain carries TRBV2 and TRBJ2-5, with 8 nucleotides matching TRBD2. V lost 2 bases and J lost 1; bases outside the gene matches: 6. The CDR3 has 16 amino acids. The V gene's germline CDR1 is SNHLY and CDR2 FYNNEI. In DNA form, the CDR3 reads TGTGCCAGCAGTGAAAGTACTAGCGGACTCCAAGAGACCCAGTACTTC. This codes for CASSESTSGLQETQYF.

This clonotype appeared a few times. This chain links TRBV30 with TRBJ2-2; 8 nucleotides match TRBD2. This CDR3 is 15 amino acids long. The trim removed 0 bases at V and 5 bases at J, leaving 5 bases unmatched. The germline V gene has CDR1 GTSNPN and CDR2 SVGIG (reference sequence). The DNA of the CDR3 is TGTGCCTGGAGTGTAGGTAGCGGGATTACCGGGGAGCTGTTTTTT. Protein sequence: CAWSVGSGITGELFF.

This clonotype showed up just a few times. The V and J genes are TRBV7-9 and TRBJ2-2; D is ambiguous. The CDR3 is made up of 14 amino acids. Germline CDR1 is SEHNR and CDR2 is FQNEAQ (reference sequence). V shed 5 bases and J shed 2 bases, with 9 bases lying between them. The CDR3 coding sequence is TGTGCCAGCAGCGCGCCATCTAACACCGGGGAGCTGTTTTTT. This encodes CASSAPSNTGELFF.

There are a few counts of this clonotype. This chain links TRBV20-1 with TRBJ2-1; D remains ambiguous. There are 12 residues in the CDR3. V lost 3 bases and J 4 bases, leaving 7 bases between the germline ends. Germline V gene lookup returns CDR1 DFQATT and CDR2 SNEGSKA (reference sequence). The CDR3 DNA is TGCAGTGCTAGCCTAGAATACAATGAGCAGTTCTTC. Protein sequence: CSASLEYNEQFF.

This clonotype was observed a few times. The chain is built from TRBV12-3 or TRBV12-4 and TRBJ2-5; D not resolved. Trimming shortened V by 3 bases and J by 5 bases, and 10 bases separated the two germline ends. CDR3 length: 13 amino acids. CDR3 sequence reads: CASSFLGSETQYF. The CDR3 DNA is TGTGCCAGCAGTTTCTTGGGAAGTGAGACCCAGTACTTC.

This clonotype was detected a few times. V usage is TRBV12-3 or TRBV12-4 and J usage is TRBJ2-3; no definite D call. The CDR3 contains 14 residues. V was shortened by 3 bases and J by 0 bases, with 7 bases between the two germline ends. The CDR3 loop reads CASSLSDSTDTQYF. The CDR3 bases are TGTGCCAGCAGTTTGAGTGACAGCACAGATACGCAGTATTTT.

This clonotype has a handful of counts. The chain employs TRBV5-1 and TRBJ1-4; 9 bases are shared with TRBD1. The CDR3 has 14 amino acids. CDR1 and CDR2 from the germline V gene are SGHRS and YFSETQ. Trimming cost V 0 bases and J 6 bases; bases outside gene matches: 0. The CDR3 bases are TGCGCCAGCAGCTTGGGGACAGGGGATGAAAAACTGTTTTTT. Its protein is CASSLGTGDEKLFF.

In its sample, this clonotype was seen a few times. The V gene is TRBV11-2, the J gene TRBJ2-7; D is unresolved. CDR3 length: 14 amino acids. Germline lookup yields CDR1 SGHAT and CDR2 FQNNGV. Trimming removed 2 bases from V and 3 bases from J, with 11 bases in between. CDR3 region: CASSLNLVGYEQYF. Here the CDR3 DNA reads TGTGCCAGCAGCTTAAACCTTGTCGGCTACGAGCAGTACTTC.

J is TRBJ1-1 and V is TRBV3-1; 7 positions agree with TRBD1. V lost 1 base to trimming and J lost 5 bases; unmatched junction nucleotides: 10. Germline lookup yields CDR1 LGHDT and CDR2 YNNKEL (reference sequence). The CDR3 extends over 16 amino acids. CDR3 loop: CASSQARLTGHTEAFF. In DNA form, the CDR3 reads TGTGCCAGCAGCCAAGCTCGGCTGACAGGGCATACTGAAGCTTTCTTT.

This clonotype was recorded a few times. V and J are TRBV5-1 and TRBJ1-1; D perhaps matches TRBD1 (5 bases). Per the germline V gene, CDR1 is SGHRS and CDR2 is YFSETQ. The ends were cut back, 4 bases at V and 1 base at J, with 17 bases in the middle. The CDR3 is made up of 16 amino acids. Here the CDR3 DNA reads TGCGCCAGCAGCATTGCAGCGGGGGGACGGAACACTGAAGCTTTCTTT. It specifies CASSIAAGGRNTEAFF.

This clonotype appeared a few times. The rearrangement links TRBV7-9 to TRBJ2-7, with 8 bases that match TRBD1. Trimming removed 1 base from V and 6 bases from J; junction bases left unmatched: 14. The germline V gene encodes CDR1 SEHNR and CDR2 FQNEAQ (reference sequence). CDR3 size: 17 residues. As DNA, the CDR3 is TGTGCCAGCAGCTTAGATAGCCAGGACAGGGTAATTATCGAGCAGTACTTC. Amino acids: CASSLDSQDRVIIEQYF. Supplemented by reference TRBV7-9 and TRBJ2-7, the full variable domain reads DTGVSQNPRHKITKRGQNVTFRCDPISEHNRLYWYRQTLGQGPEFLTYFQNEAQLEKSRLLSDRFSAERPKGSFSTLEIQRTEQGDSAMYLCASSLDSQDRVIIEQYFGPGTRLTVT.

This clonotype was observed at least ten times. This chain connects TRBV6-4 to TRBJ2-1; 9 bases map to TRBD2. The CDR3 runs to 16 residues. Losses at the gene ends were 2 bases for V and 6 bases for J; bases not matched to a gene: 8. Germline assignment: CDR1 MRHNA and CDR2 SNTAGT. The CDR3 loop is CASSDRGLASRNEQFF. DNA of the CDR3: TGTGCCAGCAGTGACCGGGGACTAGCCTCGCGCAATGAGCAGTTCTTC.

This clonotype was seen once. The V gene is TRBV20-1, the J gene TRBJ2-3; 10 bases line up with TRBD2. Looked up from germline, CDR1 is DFQATT and CDR2 is SNEGSKA (reference sequence). The V gene end was trimmed by 1 base and the J gene end by 8 bases; junction bases not matched to a gene: 9. This CDR3 has 15 amino acids. As DNA, the CDR3 is TGCAGTGCTAGAGTGGGGACTAGCGTACGAGGTACGCAGTATTTT. Translation: CSARVGTSVRGTQYF.

This clonotype was observed a few times. CDR3 nucleotide sequence: TGCGCCAGCAGCTCGGGACTAGCGGCCACCTACGAGCAGTACTTC. This codes for CASSSGLAATYEQYF. This chain links TRBV5-1 with TRBJ2-7; 11 bases map to TRBD2. The CDR3 loop spans 15 amino acids. Germline CDR1 and CDR2: SGHRS and YFSETQ. V trimming: 3 bases; J trimming: 2 bases; junction bases outside the gene matches: 4.

This clonotype showed up just a few times. The chain carries TRBV5-1 and TRBJ2-3; tentative D call: TRBD2 (5 bases). The CDR3 is made up of 17 amino acids. V lost 1 base and J lost 0, with 15 bases in between. Per germline, CDR1 SGHRS and CDR2 YFSETQ. The CDR3 sequence is CASSLRRGPHSTDTQYF. CDR3 nucleotides: TGCGCCAGCAGCTTGAGACGCGGGCCGCATAGCACAGATACGCAGTATTTT.

This clonotype was seen a handful of times. The rearrangement joins TRBV5-1 to TRBJ2-1, with 11 nucleotides matching TRBD2. The junction had 8 bases not matched to a gene; V was cut back by 0 bases and J by 6 bases. This CDR3 is 17 amino acids long. Germline lookup yields CDR1 SGHRS and CDR2 YFSETQ. Written as DNA, the CDR3 is TGCGCCAGCAGCTTGGTCCCGCTTAGCGGGAGGGCCAATGAGCAGTTCTTC. It encodes CASSLVPLSGRANEQFF.

The chain employs TRBV29-1 and TRBJ2-1, with unresolved D. V was shortened by 4 bases and J by 8 bases, with 12 bases between the two germline ends. In germline, CDR1 is SQVTM, CDR2 ANQGSEA. This CDR3 has 12 amino acids. This chain's CDR3 is CSVVRAFYEQFF. The CDR3 region has the DNA TGCAGCGTTGTTCGGGCTTTCTATGAGCAGTTCTTC.